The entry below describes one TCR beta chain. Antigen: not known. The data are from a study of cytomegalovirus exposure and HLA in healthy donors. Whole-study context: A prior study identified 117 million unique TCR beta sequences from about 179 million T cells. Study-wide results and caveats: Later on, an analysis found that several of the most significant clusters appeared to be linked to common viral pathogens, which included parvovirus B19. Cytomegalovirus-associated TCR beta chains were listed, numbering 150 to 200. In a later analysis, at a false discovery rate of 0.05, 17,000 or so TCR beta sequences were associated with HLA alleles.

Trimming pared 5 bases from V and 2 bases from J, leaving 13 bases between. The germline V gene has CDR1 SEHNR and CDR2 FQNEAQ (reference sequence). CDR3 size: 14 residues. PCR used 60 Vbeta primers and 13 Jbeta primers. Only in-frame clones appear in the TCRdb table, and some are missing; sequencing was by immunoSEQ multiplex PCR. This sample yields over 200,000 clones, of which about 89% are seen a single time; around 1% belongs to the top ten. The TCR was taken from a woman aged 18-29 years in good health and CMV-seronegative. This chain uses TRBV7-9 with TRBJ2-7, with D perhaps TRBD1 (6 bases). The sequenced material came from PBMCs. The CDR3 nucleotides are TGTGCCAGCAGCCCCCCCAGGGGTACCTACGAGCAGTACTTC. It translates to CASSPPRGTYEQYF.